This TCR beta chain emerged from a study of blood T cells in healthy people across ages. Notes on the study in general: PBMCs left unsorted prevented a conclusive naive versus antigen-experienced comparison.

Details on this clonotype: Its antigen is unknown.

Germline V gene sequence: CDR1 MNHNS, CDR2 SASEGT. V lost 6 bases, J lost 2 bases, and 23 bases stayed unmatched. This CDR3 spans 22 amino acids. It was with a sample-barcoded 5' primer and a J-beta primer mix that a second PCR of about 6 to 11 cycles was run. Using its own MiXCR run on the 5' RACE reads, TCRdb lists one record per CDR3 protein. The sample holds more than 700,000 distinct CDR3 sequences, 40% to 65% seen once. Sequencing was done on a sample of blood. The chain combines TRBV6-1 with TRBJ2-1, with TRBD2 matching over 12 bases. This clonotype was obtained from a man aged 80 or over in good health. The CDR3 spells CASSRLSLLAGGPPMTYNEQFF. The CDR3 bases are TGTGCCAGCAGCCGGCTCTCCTTACTAGCGGGAGGCCCTCCAATGACCTACAATGAGCAGTTCTTC.